This T cell receptor beta chain was found in a study of T cell responses to AZD1222 COVID-19 vaccine. Whole-study results and caveats: Donors, mostly white British, included more females; clonal diversity was possibly underestimated. Baseline serology detected seropositivity in only six or seven AZD1222 recipients.

Using immunoSEQ multiplex PCR, the repertoire was profiled, and TCRdb retains in-frame clones only, with some absent. In the table there are about 100,000 clones, around nine tenths of which are singletons. Germline CDR1 LNHDA, CDR2 SQIVND (reference sequence). V lost 2 bases and J 4 bases, leaving 17 bases between the germline ends. CDR3 size: 16 residues. Note on this clone: Its antigen remains unknown.

This receptor was taken from an adult in good health. This sample comprised peripheral blood, obtained on day 0 of AZD1222 vaccination. The chain links TRBV19 to TRBJ1-1; D may be TRBD1 (5 bases). CDR3 coding DNA: TGTGCCAGTAGTATACGGTTCAGGGTAGGTAGCACTGAAGCTTTCTTT. This codes for CASSIRFRVGSTEAFF.